One sample yielded the 14 T cell receptor beta chains listed below, sequenced in a study of cytomegalovirus exposure and HLA in healthy donors. PCR was performed using 60 Vbeta and 13 Jbeta primers. Data came from immunoSEQ multiplex PCR; TCRdb stores just in-frame clones and leaves some out. This repertoire comprises roughly 120,000 clones; its ten largest clones make up around 2.7%. The sample comprised PBMCs. These receptors were collected from a man aged 25 to 45 in good health and CMV-seronegative.

The genes are TRBV11-1 and TRBJ2-7; a possible D gene is TRBD2 (6 bases). Germline V gives CDR1 SGHAT, CDR2 FQDESV (reference sequence). The CDR3 is 12 amino acids. V was clipped by 4 bases and J by 6 bases, with 10 bases between them. DNA of the CDR3: TGTGCCAGCAGCTCGGAGGGGTTCGAGCAGTACTTC. It translates to CASSSEGFEQYF.

This chain links TRBV2 with TRBJ2-5; TRBD1 matches at 8 bases. Trimming removed 6 bases from V and 4 bases from J; junction bases left unmatched: 7. Germline V lookup: CDR1 SNHLY, CDR2 FYNNEI. This CDR3 comprises 14 residues. CDR3 residues: CASSRGQGGETQYF. CDR3 sequence (DNA): TGTGCCAGCAGCCGTGGACAGGGAGGAGAGACCCAGTACTTC.

The chain joins TRBV7-3 to TRBJ2-6, with D tentatively TRBD1 (5 bases). Looked up from germline, CDR1 is SGHTA and CDR2 is FQGTGA. V was pared by 5 bases and J by 2 bases, with 25 bases between. The CDR3 length is 20 residues. The CDR3 nucleotides read TGTGCCAGCAGCCTTCGACCAGGGCCGGCTACCCTTCCTGGGGCCAACGTCCTGACTTTC. Protein product: CASSLRPGPATLPGANVLTF.

The chain has TRBV4-2 and TRBJ2-2, with 7 positions matching TRBD2. Germline values: CDR1 LGHNA, CDR2 YNFKEQ. The CDR3 runs 16 residues. Trimming removed 8 bases from V and 2 bases from J; junction bases left unmatched: 11. The CDR3 protein is CASALSGKTNTGELFF. CDR3 nucleotides: TGTGCCAGCGCTCTGAGCGGGAAAACCAACACCGGGGAGCTGTTTTTT.

This chain uses TRBV5-1 with TRBJ2-7, with TRBD1 identical over 10 bases. The CDR3 length is 15 residues. After removal of 0 bases from V and 4 bases from J, the junction contained 4 bases not matched to a gene. The germline CDR1 and CDR2 sequences are SGHRS and YFSETQ. The CDR3 nucleotides read TGCGCCAGCAGCTTGGACGGGACAGGGGCTTACGAGCAGTACTTC. Its translation is CASSLDGTGAYEQYF.

CDR3 nucleotides: TGTGCCAGCAGTGACTCTGCGGGAGGTTCCACAGATACGCAGTATTTT. It yields the protein CASSDSAGGSTDTQYF. The gene calls are TRBV6-4 and TRBJ2-3; 8 bases match TRBD2. CDR3 length equals 16 residues. V lost 0 bases to trimming and J lost 2 bases; unmatched junction nucleotides: 4. The germline V gene encodes CDR1 MRHNA and CDR2 SNTAGT.

The chain is built from TRBV6-5 and TRBJ1-1, with D possibly TRBD1 on 5 matching bases. CDR1 is MNHEY and CDR2 is SVGAGI in the germline V gene. This CDR3 region has 16 residues. V lost 2 bases and J 4 bases, leaving 17 bases between the germline ends. The DNA of the CDR3 is TGTGCCAGCAGTTACGGAGGGGCCTTGGGGAGCACTGAAGCTTTCTTT. Its protein is CASSYGGALGSTEAFF.

The chain employs TRBV28 and TRBJ1-2; 7 nucleotides align to TRBD1. Germline-derived CDR1 and CDR2 are MDHEN and SYDVKM. V was clipped by 6 bases and J by 4 bases; unmatched bases: 5. The CDR3 is 13 amino acids. For the CDR3, the DNA is TGTGCCAGCAGGAACAGGGGCGCCTATGGCTACACCTTC. It encodes CASRNRGAYGYTF.

The chain recombines TRBV27 with TRBJ1-1, with D tentatively TRBD1 (6 bases). Looked up from germline, CDR1 is MNHEY and CDR2 is SMNVEV (reference sequence). V gave up 10 bases and J gave up 5 bases, with 26 bases separating them. This CDR3 is built from 16 residues. The CDR3 coding sequence is TGTGCCATCTCCCGAGGGGGGGGCGCGGCCGGGACTGAAGCTTTCTTT. Protein product: CAISRGGGAAGTEAFF.

About this clone: A read error may account for a junction end that differs from germline. The J gene is TRBJ2-7, the V gene TRBV7-2; D perhaps matches TRBD1 (5 bases). From germline, CDR1 is SGHTA and CDR2 FQGNSA. CDR3 length: 12 amino acids. This CDR3 is CASSLGLGQIDF. CDR3 sequence (DNA): TGTGCCAGCAGCTTAGGGTTGGGGCAGATTGACTTC.

The rearrangement uses TRBV30 and TRBJ2-7, with 12 bases identical to TRBD2. The CDR3 sequence is 15 residues long. Germline CDR1 reads GTSNPN; CDR2 reads SVGIG (reference sequence). V lost 5 bases to trimming and J lost 3 bases; unmatched junction nucleotides: 8. The chain's CDR3 is CAWSFLAGGGYEQYF. The CDR3 DNA follows: TGTGCCTGGTCCTTTCTAGCGGGAGGGGGCTACGAGCAGTACTTC. The full variable domain, in which reference TRBV30 and TRBJ2-7 provide the parts outside the CDR3, is SQTIHQWPATLVQPVGSPLSLECTVEGTSNPNLYWYRQAAGRGLQLLFYSVGIGQISSEVPQNLSASRPQDRQFILSSKKLLLSDSGFYLCAWSFLAGGGYEQYFGPGTRLTVT.

The chain recombines TRBV4-1 with TRBJ1-2; 9 positions match TRBD1. There are 16 residues in the CDR3. Germline lookup yields CDR1 MGHRA and CDR2 YSYEKL. V was clipped by 5 bases and J by 0 bases; unmatched bases: 7. The CDR3 loop is CASSAQGTGTNYGYTF. CDR3 DNA: TGCGCCAGCAGCGCACAGGGGACAGGGACTAACTATGGCTACACCTTC.

V and J are TRBV4-1 and TRBJ2-1; tentative D call: TRBD2 (6 bases). The CDR3 is made up of 15 amino acids. Trimming stripped 6 bases from V and 0 bases from J, with 12 bases between. The germline gives CDR1 MGHRA, CDR2 YSYEKL. DNA for the CDR3: TGCGCCAGCAGGCGGGGACTGAGCTCCTACAATGAGCAGTTCTTC. The encoded protein is CASRRGLSSYNEQFF.

This rearrangement joins TRBV7-9 to TRBJ1-6, with unresolved D. The CDR3 runs to 12 residues. The germline V and J ends were trimmed by 0 bases and 13 bases, with 7 bases remaining between them. In germline, CDR1 is SEHNR, CDR2 FQNEAQ (reference sequence). CDR3 in amino acids: CASSLAFNPLHF. In DNA form, the CDR3 reads TGTGCCAGCAGCTTAGCGTTTAATCCCCTCCACTTT.